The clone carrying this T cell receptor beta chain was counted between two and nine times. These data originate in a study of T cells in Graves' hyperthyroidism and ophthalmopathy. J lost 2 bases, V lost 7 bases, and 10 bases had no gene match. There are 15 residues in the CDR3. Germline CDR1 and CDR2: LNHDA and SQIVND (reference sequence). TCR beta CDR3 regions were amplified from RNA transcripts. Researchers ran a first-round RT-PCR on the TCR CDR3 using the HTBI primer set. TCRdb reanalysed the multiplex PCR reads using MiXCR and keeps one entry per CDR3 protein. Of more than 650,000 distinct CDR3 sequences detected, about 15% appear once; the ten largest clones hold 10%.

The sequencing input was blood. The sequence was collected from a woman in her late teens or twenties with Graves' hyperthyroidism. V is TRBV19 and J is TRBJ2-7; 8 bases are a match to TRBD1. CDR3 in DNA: TGTGCCAGTACCCAAAGGGGGACAGGAACCTACGAGCAGTACTTC. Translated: CASTQRGTGTYEQYF.